The 21 T cell receptor beta chains below come from one sample, sequenced in a study of graft-versus-host responses after intestinal transplantation. TCRdb's table, derived via immunoSEQ multiplex PCR, lists solely in-frame clones and lacks some. The table shows more than 100,000 clones, with 85% to 95% occurring only once. Their target antigens are unknown. This specimen was unstimulated CD8+ T cells sorted from spleen or lymph node cells, taken before intestinal transplant. The receptors originated from a human donor who received an intestinal transplant.

This chain connects TRBV21-1 to TRBJ1-2. TRBV21-1 is described as a pseudogene. The CDR3 is 14 amino acids. The CDR3 DNA sequence: TGTGCCAGCAGCAAAGGTCCCGTACCGGGTGGCTACACCTTC. The encoded protein is CASSKGPVPGGYTF.

This chain connects TRBV12-5 to TRBJ2-7, with TRBD2 as a possible D gene (6 bases). Trimming removed 4 bases from V and 4 bases from J, with 14 bases in between. This CDR3 is 14 amino acids long. CDR1 LGHNT and CDR2 FRNRAP come from the germline V gene. The CDR3 loop reads CASGSVGGFYEQYF. CDR3 coding DNA: TGTGCTAGTGGTTCCGTCGGGGGTTTTTACGAGCAGTACTTC. The variable domain in full, completed from reference TRBV12-5 and TRBJ2-7, reads DARVTQTPRHKVTEMGQEVTMRCQPILGHNTVFWYRQTMMQGLELLAYFRNRAPLDDSGMPKDRFSAEMPDATLATLKIQPSEPRDSAVYFCASGSVGGFYEQYFGPGTRLTVT.

This clone was recorded only once. The chain joins TRBV11-2 to TRBJ2-5, with D possibly TRBD1 on 5 matching bases. The CDR3 totals 14 residues. Per the germline V gene, CDR1 is SGHAT and CDR2 is FQNNGV. V lost 5 bases and J 2 bases, leaving 12 bases between the germline ends. This chain's CDR3 is CASSPPQGQETQYF. Here the CDR3 DNA reads TGTGCCAGCAGCCCTCCCCAGGGACAAGAGACCCAGTACTTC.

The chain combines TRBV7-2 with TRBJ2-7; D unresolved. Germline-derived CDR1 and CDR2 are SGHTA and FQGNSA. V was cut by 5 bases and J by 0 bases, with 2 bases left in between. CDR3 length equals 11 residues. CDR3 in amino acids: CASSASYEQYF. The CDR3 DNA is TGTGCCAGCAGCGCCTCCTACGAGCAGTACTTC.

The chain carries TRBV15 and TRBJ1-5; 8 bases line up with TRBD1. The germline V gene has CDR1 LNHNV and CDR2 YYDKDF (reference sequence). This CDR3 has 15 residues. The ends lost 7 bases at V and 0 bases at J; junction bases unmatched: 5. As DNA, the CDR3 is TGTGCCACCACGTTGGACAGGGATAGCAATCAGCCCCAGCATTTT. It translates to CATTLDRDSNQPQHF. Full variable domain (remainder filled in from reference TRBV15 and TRBJ1-5): DAMVIQNPRYQVTQFGKPVTLSCSQTLNHNVMYWYQQKSSQAPKLLFHYYDKDFNNEADTPDNFQSRRPNTSFCFLDIRSPGLGDTAMYLCATTLDRDSNQPQHFGDGTRLSIL.

V usage is TRBV4-1 and J usage is TRBJ2-7; possibly TRBD1 or TRBD2 for D (6 bases each). This CDR3 is 17 amino acids long. Trimming took 1 base from V and 0 from J, leaving 16 bases between them. Germline loops: CDR1 MGHRA, CDR2 YSYEKL. The CDR3 bases are TGCGCCAGCAGCCAAGTGGGGGGCAGGGCCGCCTCCTACGAGCAGTACTTC. Its protein product is CASSQVGGRAASYEQYF.

In this sample, this clone turned up once. The genes are TRBV5-1 and TRBJ2-1; 8 bases align to TRBD2. The CDR3 contains 16 residues. Germline CDR1 SGHRS, CDR2 YFSETQ. The V and J ends lost 4 bases and 2 bases, in that order; junction bases with no gene match: 8. CDR3 sequence (DNA): TGCGCCAGCAGCACCACCAAGCGGGAGCCCTACAATGAGCAGTTCTTC. The encoded protein is CASSTTKREPYNEQFF. Full variable domain (outside the CDR3, taken from reference TRBV5-1 and TRBJ2-1): KAGVTQTPRYLIKTRGQQVTLSCSPISGHRSVSWYQQTPGQGLQFLFEYFSETQRNKGNFPGRFSGRQFSNSRSEMNVSTLELGDSALYLCASSTTKREPYNEQFFGPGTRLTVL.

This clone has just one count. This CDR3 is CASSLLGNRDYGYTF. The CDR3, as DNA: TGTGCCAGCAGTTTGCTGGGGAATCGTGACTATGGCTACACCTTC. The genes are TRBV28 and TRBJ1-2; D unclear. Trimming pared 3 bases from V and 3 bases from J, leaving 14 bases between. CDR3 length equals 15 residues. Germline-derived CDR1 and CDR2 are MDHEN and SYDVKM.

This clone was recorded once. The chain joins TRBV28 to TRBJ2-5; 12 bases match TRBD1. There are 16 residues in the CDR3. V was pared by 0 bases and J by 5 bases, with 4 bases of the junction left unmatched. Looked up from germline, CDR1 is MDHEN and CDR2 is SYDVKM. CDR3 region: CASSLWGQGALETQYF. The CDR3 region has the DNA TGTGCCAGCAGTTTATGGGGACAGGGGGCTTTGGAGACCCAGTACTTC. The full variable domain, its missing parts supplied by reference TRBV28 and TRBJ2-5, is DVKVTQSSRYLVKRTGEKVFLECVQDMDHENMFWYRQDPGLGLRLIYFSYDVKMKEKGDIPEGYSVSREKKERFSLILESASTNQTSMYLCASSLWGQGALETQYFGPGTRLLVL.

The V and J genes are TRBV28 and TRBJ1-1; D gene unclear. CDR3 length equals 14 residues. The V end was cut by 7 bases, the J end by 5 bases, with 17 bases between. Germline-derived CDR1 and CDR2 are MDHEN and SYDVKM. DNA for the CDR3: TGTGCCAGCATCCTGTCAGCGGATTGGACTGAAGCTTTCTTT. Its translation: CASILSADWTEAFF.

The chain links TRBV9 to TRBJ2-2; no reliable D call. Germline V CDR1 and CDR2: SGDLS, YYNGEE. Trimming cost V 4 bases and J 8 bases, with 18 bases left between them. This CDR3 is built from 15 residues. The CDR3 here is CASSRPHLEPGELFF. CDR3 nucleotides: TGTGCCAGCAGCCGCCCTCATCTGGAACCGGGGGAGCTGTTTTTT.

The chain carries TRBV4-1 and TRBJ2-5; D might be TRBD1 (7 bases). The CDR3 extends over 16 amino acids. Per germline, CDR1 MGHRA and CDR2 YSYEKL. Trimming pared 1 base from V and 0 bases from J, leaving 12 bases between. The CDR3 region is CASSQGSGGYQETQYF. CDR3 nucleotide sequence: TGCGCCAGCAGCCAAGGGTCAGGGGGGTACCAAGAGACCCAGTACTTC.

The gene calls are TRBV20-1 and TRBJ1-5; D is ambiguous. V gave up 0 bases and J gave up 4 bases, with 1 base separating them. This CDR3 region has 11 residues. The V gene's germline CDR1 is DFQATT and CDR2 SNEGSKA (reference sequence). CDR3 nucleotide sequence: TGCAGTGCTAGAGAAAATCAGCCCCAGCATTTT. This sequence encodes CSARENQPQHF.

The CDR3 sequence is CASSYGTSTYEQYF. CDR3 nucleotides: TGTGCCAGCAGTTATGGGACGTCCACCTACGAGCAGTACTTC. The chain has TRBV13 and TRBJ2-7; TRBD1 or TRBD2 may be the D gene (5 bases each). The germline V gene encodes CDR1 PRHDT and CDR2 FYEKMQ (reference sequence). The ends were cut back, 6 bases at V and 2 bases at J, with 14 bases in the middle. The CDR3 sequence is 14 residues long. The full variable domain, in which reference TRBV13 and TRBJ2-7 provide the parts outside the CDR3, is AAGVIQSPRHLIKEKRETATLKCYPIPRHDTVYWYQQGPGQDPQFLISFYEKMQSDKGSIPDRFSAQQFSDYHSELNMSSLELGDSALYFCASSYGTSTYEQYFGPGTRLTVT.

About this clone: The junction and the germline gene differ at one end; a read error may be behind it. The chain uses TRBV5-6 and TRBJ2-5, with D maybe TRBD1 (6 bases). This CDR3 has 12 amino acids. Germline loops: CDR1 SGHDT, CDR2 YYEEEE. CDR3 sequence: CASSLGGAHRDF. The DNA of the CDR3 is TGTGCCAGCAGCTTGGGAGGGGCTCACAGGGACTTC.

This chain links TRBV7-9 with TRBJ2-1, with TRBD2 matching 7 bases. Trimming took 1 base from V and 10 from J; bases not matched to a gene: 13. CDR1 and CDR2 (germline): SEHNR, FQNEAQ (reference sequence). CDR3 length: 16 amino acids. CDR3 nucleotide sequence: TGTGCCAGCAGCTTAGGGCTTATGTCTAGCGGAGGGGAGCAGTTCTTC. Protein sequence: CASSLGLMSSGGEQFF.

This clone turned up a few times. Other DNA sequences within the sample encode an identical CDR3. This chain connects TRBV15 to TRBJ2-7; tentative D call: TRBD2 (6 bases). The CDR3 contains 15 residues. The V gene lost 4 bases and the J gene lost 0 bases, with 13 bases spanning the gap. Germline assignment: CDR1 LNHNV and CDR2 YYDKDF (reference sequence). As DNA, the CDR3 is TGTGCCACCAGCAAGGAGGGAGGTCTCTCCTACGAGCAGTACTTC. Translation: CATSKEGGLSYEQYF. Combining the CDR3 with reference TRBV15 and TRBJ2-7 gives the whole variable domain DAMVIQNPRYQVTQFGKPVTLSCSQTLNHNVMYWYQQKSSQAPKLLFHYYDKDFNNEADTPDNFQSRRPNTSFCFLDIRSPGLGDTAMYLCATSKEGGLSYEQYFGPGTRLTVT.

In its sample, this clone was seen once. This chain uses TRBV14 with TRBJ2-7; 8 bases agree with TRBD1. Germline V gene lookup returns CDR1 SGHDN and CDR2 FVKESK. Trimming took 3 bases from V and 4 from J; bases not matched to a gene: 8. The CDR3 has 15 amino acids. The CDR3 bases are TGTGCCAGCAGCCACAAACAGGGGGTCAGATACGAGCAGTACTTC. It is translated as CASSHKQGVRYEQYF.

As for this clone: Other DNA sequences in this sample translate to the same CDR3. V usage is TRBV25-1 and J usage is TRBJ1-2; 10 bases line up with TRBD1. Germline-derived CDR1 and CDR2 are MGHDK and SYGVNS. With 8 bases clipped from V and 4 bases from J, the junction kept 1 base outside the gene matches. The CDR3 is made up of 12 amino acids. For the CDR3, the DNA is TGTGCCAGCCGGACAGGGGGCTATGGCTACACCTTC. Translating gives CASRTGGYGYTF.

The chain has TRBV6-5 and TRBJ2-5; possibly TRBD1 for D (6 bases). Germline loops: CDR1 MNHEY, CDR2 SVGAGI. Trimming stripped 6 bases from V and 1 base from J, with 12 bases between. The CDR3 totals 14 residues. This CDR3 is CASRKQGGQETQYF. CDR3 coding DNA: TGTGCCAGCAGGAAACAGGGTGGCCAAGAGACCCAGTACTTC.

CDR3 amino acids: CASSLGAVQNTEAFF. CDR3 DNA: TGTGCCAGCAGCTTAGGGGCCGTGCAGAACACTGAAGCTTTCTTT. The chain links TRBV7-2 to TRBJ1-1; D remains unclear. Trimming stripped 1 base from V and 1 base from J, with 10 bases between. Germline CDR1 and CDR2: SGHTA and FQGNSA. The CDR3 runs to 15 residues.